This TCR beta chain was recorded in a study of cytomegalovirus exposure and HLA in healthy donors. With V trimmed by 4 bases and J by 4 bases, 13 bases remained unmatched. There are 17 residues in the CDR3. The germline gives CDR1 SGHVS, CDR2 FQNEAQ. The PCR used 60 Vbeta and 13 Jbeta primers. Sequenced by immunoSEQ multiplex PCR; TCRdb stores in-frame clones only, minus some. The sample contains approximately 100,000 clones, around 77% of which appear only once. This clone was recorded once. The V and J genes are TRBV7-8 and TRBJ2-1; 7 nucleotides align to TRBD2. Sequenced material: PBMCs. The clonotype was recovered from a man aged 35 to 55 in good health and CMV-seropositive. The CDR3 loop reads CASSSTSSGTIYNEQFF. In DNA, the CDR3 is TGTGCCAGCAGCTCAACGTCCTCCGGGACTATTTACAATGAGCAGTTCTTC.